A selection of T cell receptor beta chains follows, all from one sample in a study of cytomegalovirus exposure and HLA in healthy donors. Produced via immunoSEQ multiplex PCR; TCRdb's table is partial and in-frame only. The table lists fewer than 200,000 clones, under 90% of them singletons. Sequenced sample: PBMCs. The receptors derive from a woman between 18 and 30 years old in good health and CMV-seropositive. The CDR3 runs from the conserved cysteine through the conserved F or W. The D gene is left open where the match is weak. Rows may omit the clone size; those that give it use once, few, many or a size class.

d_call	v_call	j_call	clone_size	cdr3_nt	cdr3_aa
.	TRBV27	TRBJ2-2	.	TGTGCCAGCAGTCTACGGGACATCGACGCGAACACCGGGGAGCTGTTTTTT	CASSLRDIDANTGELFF
TRBD1	TRBV5-1	TRBJ1-1	few	TGCGCCAGCAGCTTGTTTCAACAGGGGAGAGACGGTGAAGCTTTCTTT	CASSLFQQGRDGEAFF
.	TRBV25-1	TRBJ1-1	.	TGTGCCAGCAGTGAATTGGGTCGAGGGAACACTGAAGCTTTCTTT	CASSELGRGNTEAFF
.	TRBV15	TRBJ2-1	.	TGTGCCACCAGCAGAGATCTGGGAGCGGCGGTCTACAATGAGCAGTTCTTC	CATSRDLGAAVYNEQFF
TRBD1	TRBV18	TRBJ2-7	.	TGTGCCAGCTCGCCGGGGACAGGGGGTCCCTACGAGCAGTACTTC	CASSPGTGGPYEQYF
.	TRBV5-3	TRBJ2-1	.	TGTGCCAGAAGCTTGCTCCAACAGCACAATGAGCAGTTCTTC	CARSLLQQHNEQFF
.	TRBV29-1	TRBJ2-3	.	TGCAGCGTTGAGGGGCCCGGAGGGCTGGTTTCCACAGATACGCAGTATTTT	CSVEGPGGLVSTDTQYF
.	TRBV9	TRBJ2-3	.	TGTGCCAGCAGCGCTACAGATACGCAGTATTTT	CASSATDTQYF
TRBD1	TRBV10-3	TRBJ2-1	.	TGTGCCATCAGTGAGTCAGGACAGGGGGGCAATGAGCAGTTCTTC	CAISESGQGGNEQFF
TRBD2	TRBV2	TRBJ2-7	.	TGTGCCAGCAGACTAGCGGGGTCCTACGAGCAGTACTTC	CASRLAGSYEQYF
.	TRBV28	TRBJ2-7	.	TGTGCCAGCAGGGCGGAAGGCTACGAGCAGTACTTC	CASRAEGYEQYF
.	TRBV5-6	TRBJ2-2	once	TGTGCCAGCAGCCAGCGAGGCGCCGGGGAGCTGTTTTTT	CASSQRGAGELFF
.	TRBV5-1	TRBJ1-1	.	TGCGCCAGCAGCTTGGAATCGCAGGACACTGAAGCTTTCTTT	CASSLESQDTEAFF
TRBD1	TRBV5-4	TRBJ2-3	.	TGTGCCAGCAACCCAACAGGGGGACCCACAGATACGCAGTATTTT	CASNPTGGPTDTQYF
TRBD1	TRBV30	TRBJ2-7	.	TGTGCCTGGAGTGTACGGGACAGATCCTACGAGCAGTACTTC	CAWSVRDRSYEQYF
TRBD2	TRBV30	TRBJ2-1	.	TGTGCCTGGGCCCTCTCGGGACTAGCGGGAGTTGGGAATGAGCAGTTCTTC	CAWALSGLAGVGNEQFF
.	TRBV18	TRBJ1-2	.	TGTGCCAGCTCGGAACGGACAGATGCCTATGGCTACACCTTC	CASSERTDAYGYTF
.	TRBV30	TRBJ1-5	.	TGTGCCTGGAGTCCGGACAGCCCAAATCAGCCCCAGCATTTT	CAWSPDSPNQPQHF
TRBD2	TRBV6-6	TRBJ2-7	.	TGTGCCAGCAGAGCGGGAGGTTCAGACGAGCAGTACTTC	CASRAGGSDEQYF
TRBD1	TRBV5-1	TRBJ1-1	.	TGCGCCAGCAGCTTCCGGGACAGGGGTACTGAAGCTTTCTTT	CASSFRDRGTEAFF
.	TRBV27	TRBJ1-5	.	TGTGCCAGCAGTTTCTCCCCAGGGTTTGATCAGCCCCAGCATTTT	CASSFSPGFDQPQHF
TRBD1	TRBV27	TRBJ2-7	.	TGTGCCAGCAGTTTATCGCCTGTTCGGGACAGGGGATCCTACGAGCAGTACTTC	CASSLSPVRDRGSYEQYF
.	TRBV6-9	TRBJ1-2	.	TGTGCCAGCAGTCCTGGAGTGGGGGCGTCTAACTATGGCTACACCTTC	CASSPGVGASNYGYTF
.	TRBV10-2	TRBJ2-7	.	TGCGCCAGCAGTCGTCCTCAACTAGGAACCTACGAGCAGTACTTC	CASSRPQLGTYEQYF
.	TRBV2	TRBJ1-3	.	TGTGCCAGCAGTCTAGAGGGAGGAAACACCATATATTTT	CASSLEGGNTIYF
TRBD1	TRBV18	TRBJ2-7	.	TGTGCCAGCTCACAAGGACAGGGGACCTACGAGCAGTACTTC	CASSQGQGTYEQYF
.	TRBV6-5	TRBJ1-4	.	TGTGCCAGCAGTTACGCGGGGTCTCTGACTAATGAAAAACTGTTTTTT	CASSYAGSLTNEKLFF
TRBD1	TRBV7-9	TRBJ2-1	.	TGTGCCAGCAGCCCAGTCCCGGGACAGTACAATGAGCAGTTCTTC	CASSPVPGQYNEQFF
TRBD2	TRBV11-2	TRBJ2-7	.	TGTGCCAGCAGCATACTAGCGGCGGGGGAGCAGTACTTC	CASSILAAGEQYF
TRBD2	TRBV27	TRBJ2-1	.	TGTGCCAGCAGTCTGGGGGGGTACAATGAGCAGTTCTTC	CASSLGGYNEQFF
TRBD2	TRBV2	TRBJ2-1	.	TGTGCCAGCAGGGGACTAGACAACTACAATGAGCAGTTCTTC	CASRGLDNYNEQFF
.	TRBV6-1	TRBJ2-7	.	TGTGCCAGCAGTGACCACTCCTACGAGCAGTACTTC	CASSDHSYEQYF
TRBD2	TRBV11-3	TRBJ2-7	.	TGTGCCAGCAGCTTGGGGGGGAGTTCGGAGCAGTACTTC	CASSLGGSSEQYF
.	TRBV27	TRBJ1-5	.	TGTGCCACCAGAGGTCCGGGAGGCCAGCCCCAGCATTTT	CATRGPGGQPQHF
TRBD1	TRBV30	TRBJ1-3	.	TGTGCCTGGAGTCCGGTTCTAGGGGGCACTGGAAACACCATATATTTT	CAWSPVLGGTGNTIYF
TRBD2	TRBV6-5	TRBJ2-7	few	TGTGCCAGCAGTATACACCGGGAGGGTGGGGAGCAGTACTTC	CASSIHREGGEQYF
.	TRBV5-1	TRBJ2-3	.	TGCGCCAGCAGCCTCCAGGGGCCCGCAGATACGCAGTATTTT	CASSLQGPADTQYF
TRBD2	TRBV5-7	TRBJ2-2	.	TGTGCCAGCAGCTTGGCCTTGACTAGCGGGAGGGTCGCCGGGGAGCTGTTTTTT	CASSLALTSGRVAGELFF
TRBD2	TRBV28	TRBJ2-1	.	TGTGCCAGCAGTTGGGGAGGGTCCTACAATGAGCAGTTCTTC	CASSWGGSYNEQFF
.	TRBV14	TRBJ2-1	.	TGTGCCAGCGCCAAAGGACTCTCCTACAATGAGCAGTTCTTC	CASAKGLSYNEQFF
.	TRBV28	TRBJ2-7	.	TGTGCCAGCAGGCCGTGGGGTTTCAGGGTGTCCCACGAGCAGTACTTC	CASRPWGFRVSHEQYF
TRBD1	TRBV30	TRBJ2-1	.	TGTGCCTGGAGTGCCGGGACAGGACCCTACAATGAGCAGTTCTTC	CAWSAGTGPYNEQFF
.	TRBV7-9	TRBJ1-4	.	TGTGCCAGCAGCTTACGGGGTGCAGTTGAAAAACTGTTTTTT	CASSLRGAVEKLFF
.	TRBV6-1	TRBJ1-5	once	TGTGCCAGCAGTGAAGAGAGAGGTCAGCCCCAGCATTTT	CASSEERGQPQHF
.	TRBV28	TRBJ2-3	.	TGTGCCAGCAGCCGAGGACAGACGCTCCCAGATACGCAGTATTTT	CASSRGQTLPDTQYF
.	TRBV10-3	TRBJ1-2	.	TGTGCCATCAGTGAGGGGGCAGGGGATGGCTACACCTTC	CAISEGAGDGYTF
.	TRBV5-1	TRBJ1-4	.	TGCGCCAGCAGCTTGTCAGGGGCTGGAACTAATGAAAAACTGTTTTTT	CASSLSGAGTNEKLFF